This T cell receptor (beta chain) is drawn from a study of post-analysis software for immune sequencing data. Findings of the study overall: Samples from one preparation batch, clustered by F measure, grouped strongly together. Among several TRBV segments more frequent in patients than controls were TRBV5-6, TRBV5-1 and TRBV20-1.

Unique molecular identifiers were built into the TCR beta cDNA libraries. TCRdb reprocessed the PCR reads with MiXCR, giving one entry per CDR3 protein. The data contain about 810,000 distinct CDR3 sequences, roughly 50% of them singletons. This clonotype was seen more than once but under ten times. The antigen remains undetermined. This CDR3 has 13 amino acids. The ends were cut back, 1 base at V and 1 base at J, with 5 bases in the middle. The germline CDR1 and CDR2 sequences are LNHNV and YYDKDF (reference sequence). Sample: blood. V and J are TRBV15 and TRBJ2-7; D is ambiguous. The clonotype comes from a girl between 10 and 17 years old with multiple sclerosis. The CDR3: CATSRGGSYEQYF. The CDR3 nucleotides read TGTGCCACCAGCAGAGGGGGTTCCTACGAGCAGTACTTC.